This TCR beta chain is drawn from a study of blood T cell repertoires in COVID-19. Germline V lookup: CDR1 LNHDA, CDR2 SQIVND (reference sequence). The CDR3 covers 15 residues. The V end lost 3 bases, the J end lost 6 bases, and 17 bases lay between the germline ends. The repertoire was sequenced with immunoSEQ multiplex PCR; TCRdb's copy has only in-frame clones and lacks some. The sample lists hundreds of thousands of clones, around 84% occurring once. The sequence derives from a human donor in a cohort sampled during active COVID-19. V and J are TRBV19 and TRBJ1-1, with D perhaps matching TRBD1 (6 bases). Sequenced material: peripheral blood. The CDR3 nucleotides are TGTGCCAGTAGTATGGGGGCCAAGGGCAACCCTGAAGCTTTCTTT. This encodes CASSMGAKGNPEAFF. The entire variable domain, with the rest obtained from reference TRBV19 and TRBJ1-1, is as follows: DGGITQSPKYLFRKEGQNVTLSCEQNLNHDAMYWYRQDPGQGLRLIYYSQIVNDFQKGDIAEGYSVSREKKESFPLTVTSAQKNPTAFYLCASSMGAKGNPEAFFGQGTRLTVV.